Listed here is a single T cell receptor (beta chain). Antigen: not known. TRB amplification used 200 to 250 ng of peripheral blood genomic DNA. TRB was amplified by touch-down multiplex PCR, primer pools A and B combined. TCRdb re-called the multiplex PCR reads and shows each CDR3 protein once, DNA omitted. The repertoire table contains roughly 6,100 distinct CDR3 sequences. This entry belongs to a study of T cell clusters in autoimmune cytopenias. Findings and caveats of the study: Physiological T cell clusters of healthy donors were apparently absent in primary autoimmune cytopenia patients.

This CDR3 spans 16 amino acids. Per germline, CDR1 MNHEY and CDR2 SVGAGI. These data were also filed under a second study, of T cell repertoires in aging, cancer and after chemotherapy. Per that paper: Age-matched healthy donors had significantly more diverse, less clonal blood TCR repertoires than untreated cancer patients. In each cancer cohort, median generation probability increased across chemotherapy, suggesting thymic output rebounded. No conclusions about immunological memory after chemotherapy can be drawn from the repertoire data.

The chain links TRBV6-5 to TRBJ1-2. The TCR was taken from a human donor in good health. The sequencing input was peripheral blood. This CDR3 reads CASSYSMSTANYGYTF.